This TCR beta chain appears in the sequencing data of a study of cytomegalovirus exposure and HLA in healthy donors. Study results and caveats: Common viral pathogens were later found to be apparently linked to several of the most significant clusters. Later work found most CMV-associated TCR beta chains apparently HLA-restricted.

In germline, CDR1 is SEHNR, CDR2 FQNEAQ (reference sequence). This CDR3 comprises 13 residues. V dropped 6 bases and J dropped 2 bases, with 10 bases sitting between them. Remarks on this clone: Its antigen remains unidentified.

The PCR employed 60 Vbeta primers together with 13 Jbeta primers. Original data processing: Unique TCR beta chains totaled 65 million to 95 million in a later count, with around 10 million of them shared. Here immunoSEQ multiplex PCR was the method, and the copy in TCRdb shows in-frame clones only, minus some. The V and J calls and clone size come from that table; D and trimming were worked out from the DNA. The table has approximately 120,000 clones, about 77% seen once. All donors participated as healthy donors of bone marrow. This chain joins TRBV7-9 and TRBJ2-5, with D hard to call. This sequence was found in a man aged 45-65 years in good health and CMV-seronegative. The sample consisted of PBMCs. Here the CDR3 DNA reads TGTGCCAGCAGGGTCGGGTCGCAAGAGACCCAGTACTTC. As protein: CASRVGSQETQYF.